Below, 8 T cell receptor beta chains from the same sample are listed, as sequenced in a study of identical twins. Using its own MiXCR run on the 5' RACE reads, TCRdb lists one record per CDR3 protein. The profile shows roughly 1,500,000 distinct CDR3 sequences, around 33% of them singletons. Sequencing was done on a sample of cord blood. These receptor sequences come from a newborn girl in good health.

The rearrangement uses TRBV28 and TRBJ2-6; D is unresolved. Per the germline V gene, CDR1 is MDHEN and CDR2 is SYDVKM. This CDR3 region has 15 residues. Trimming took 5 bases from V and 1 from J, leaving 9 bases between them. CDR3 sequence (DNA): TGTGCCAGCAGTCCGACGAGGTCTGGGGCCAACGTCCTGACTTTC. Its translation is CASSPTRSGANVLTF.

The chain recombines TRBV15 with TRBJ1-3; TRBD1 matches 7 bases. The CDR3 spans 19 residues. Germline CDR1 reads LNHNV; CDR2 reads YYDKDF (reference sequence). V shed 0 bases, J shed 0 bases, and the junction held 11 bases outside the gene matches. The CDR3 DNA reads TGTGCCACCAGCAGAGATCATAGGCCGACAGGGCCCTCTGGAAACACCATATATTTT. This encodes CATSRDHRPTGPSGNTIYF.

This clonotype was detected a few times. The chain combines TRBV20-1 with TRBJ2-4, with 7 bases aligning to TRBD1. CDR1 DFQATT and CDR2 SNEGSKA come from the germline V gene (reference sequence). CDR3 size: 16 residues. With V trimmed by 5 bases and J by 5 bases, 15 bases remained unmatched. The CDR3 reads CSAPLRQGWGQNIQYF. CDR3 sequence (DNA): TGCAGTGCTCCACTTCGACAGGGTTGGGGTCAAAACATTCAGTACTTC.

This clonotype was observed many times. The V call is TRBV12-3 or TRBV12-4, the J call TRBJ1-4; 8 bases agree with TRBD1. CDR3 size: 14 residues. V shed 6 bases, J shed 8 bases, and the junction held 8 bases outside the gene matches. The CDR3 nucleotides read TGTGCCAGCAGCCCAGGACAGGGTTGGGAAAAACTGTTTTTT. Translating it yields CASSPGQGWEKLFF.

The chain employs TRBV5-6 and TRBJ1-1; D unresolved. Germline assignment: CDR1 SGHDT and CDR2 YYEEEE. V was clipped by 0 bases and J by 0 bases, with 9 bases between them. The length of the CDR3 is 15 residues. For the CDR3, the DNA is TGTGCCAGCAGCTTGGGGGCCCGCTTGAACACTGAAGCTTTCTTT. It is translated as CASSLGARLNTEAFF.

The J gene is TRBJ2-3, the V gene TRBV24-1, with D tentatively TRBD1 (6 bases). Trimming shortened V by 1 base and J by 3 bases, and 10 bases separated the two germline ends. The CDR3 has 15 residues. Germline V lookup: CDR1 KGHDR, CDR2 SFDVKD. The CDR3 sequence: CATSDLKGGTDTQYF. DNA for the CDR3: TGTGCCACCAGTGATTTAAAAGGGGGAACAGATACGCAGTATTTT.

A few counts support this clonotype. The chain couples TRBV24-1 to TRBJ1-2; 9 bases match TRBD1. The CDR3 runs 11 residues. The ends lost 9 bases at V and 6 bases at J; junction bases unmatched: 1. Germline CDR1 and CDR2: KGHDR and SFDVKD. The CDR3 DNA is TGTGCCACCGGGGACAGGGATGGCTACACCTTC. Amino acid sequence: CATGDRDGYTF.

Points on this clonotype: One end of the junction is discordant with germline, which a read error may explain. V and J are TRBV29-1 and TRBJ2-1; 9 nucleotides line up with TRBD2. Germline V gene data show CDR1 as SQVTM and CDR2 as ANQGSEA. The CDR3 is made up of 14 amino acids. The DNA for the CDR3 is TGCGGCGTTGATTTTGCGGGGGGGCCGAATGAGCAGTTCTTC. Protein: CGVDFAGGPNEQFF.